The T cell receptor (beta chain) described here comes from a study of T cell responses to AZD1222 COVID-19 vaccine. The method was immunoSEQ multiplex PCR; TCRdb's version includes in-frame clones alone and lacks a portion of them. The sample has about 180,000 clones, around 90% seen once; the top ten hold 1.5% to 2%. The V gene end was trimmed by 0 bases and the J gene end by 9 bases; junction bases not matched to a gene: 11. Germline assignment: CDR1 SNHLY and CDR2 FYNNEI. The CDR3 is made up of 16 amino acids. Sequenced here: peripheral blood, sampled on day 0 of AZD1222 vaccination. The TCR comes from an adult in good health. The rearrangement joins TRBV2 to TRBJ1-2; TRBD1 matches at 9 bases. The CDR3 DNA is TGTGCCAGCAGTGAAGCCCTCCGGGACAGGGCGAGGAGCTACACCTTC. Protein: CASSEALRDRARSYTF.